This passage covers 13 T cell receptor beta chains from one sample sequenced in a study of cytomegalovirus exposure and HLA in healthy donors (dated by TCRdb to the late 2010s). Libraries were prepared through the immunoSEQ multiplex PCR assay. The multiplex PCR relied on a mix of 60 forward primers for TCR Vbeta segments and 13 reverse primers for TCR Jbeta segments. This is the immuneACCESS table as TCRdb keeps it, with only in-frame sequences that have V and J called. A part of the clones is gone; compared with another copy, unresolved V genes explain less than half, and the rest is unexplained. In all, the sample holds about 140,000 clones, and more than 75% of those were seen once. Of the sample, about 6.8% falls within the top ten clones. Sample: PBMCs. The source of these receptors is a woman aged 40 to 50 in good health and CMV-seropositive.

The table lists this clone with a few counts. This chain uses TRBV28 with TRBJ1-1, with 9 bases identical to TRBD1. Germline CDR1 and CDR2: MDHEN and SYDVKM. The CDR3 runs 14 residues. Trimming cost V 6 bases and J 8 bases; bases outside gene matches: 10. The CDR3 DNA reads TGTGCCAGCAGCTCCTTCTCCGGGACAGGGGAAGCTTTCTTT. Its translation is CASSSFSGTGEAFF.

The chain carries TRBV9 and TRBJ2-7, with 10 positions matching TRBD1. There are 15 residues in the CDR3. Per the germline V gene, CDR1 is SGDLS and CDR2 is YYNGEE. J was trimmed by 5 bases and V by 4 bases; bases with no gene match: 9. This CDR3 is CASSLGQGVFNEQYF. CDR3 sequence (DNA): TGTGCCAGCAGCCTCGGACAGGGGGTATTCAACGAGCAGTACTTC.

The V and J genes are TRBV29-1 and TRBJ2-7, with 9 positions matching TRBD2. The V gene's germline CDR1 is SQVTM and CDR2 ANQGSEA. The ends lost 3 bases at V and 6 bases at J; junction bases unmatched: 3. CDR3 length equals 12 residues. The CDR3 spells CSVEGLAFEQYF. CDR3 bases: TGCAGCGTTGAGGGACTAGCTTTCGAGCAGTACTTC.

This clone came up a few times. The chain employs TRBV7-2 and TRBJ2-1; the match to TRBD1 covers 9 bases. The V gene's germline CDR1 is SGHTA and CDR2 FQGNSA. CDR3 length: 13 residues. Losses at the gene ends were 5 bases for V and 8 bases for J; bases not matched to a gene: 4. CDR3 in amino acids: CASSLRQGDEQFF. In DNA form, the CDR3 reads TGTGCCAGCAGCCTCCGACAGGGGGATGAGCAGTTCTTC.

This clone has just one count. V gene TRBV10-1 combines with J gene TRBJ2-1; D is undetermined. Germline values: CDR1 WNHNN, CDR2 SYGVQD (reference sequence). This CDR3 has 15 amino acids. The V end was cut by 1 base, the J end by 3 bases, with 10 bases between. In DNA form, the CDR3 reads TGCGCCAGCAGTGAGTATCCGAACGGCTACAATGAGCAGTTCTTC. The encoded protein is CASSEYPNGYNEQFF.

The CDR3 here is CSWTRGNTQYF. CDR3 DNA sequence: TGCAGTTGGACCAGGGGTAATACGCAGTATTTT. The V gene is TRBV20-1, the J gene TRBJ2-3; tentatively, D is TRBD1 (6 bases). Trimming stripped 8 bases from V and 7 bases from J, with 13 bases between. This CDR3 is built from 11 residues. Germline V gene sequence: CDR1 DFQATT, CDR2 SNEGSKA (reference sequence).

The chain links TRBV2 to TRBJ1-2; 10 nucleotides match TRBD1. Losses at the gene ends were 1 base for V and 7 bases for J; bases not matched to a gene: 3. The germline gives CDR1 SNHLY, CDR2 FYNNEI. The CDR3 is made up of 14 amino acids. The DNA of the CDR3 is TGTGCCAGCAGTGAAGAAGGACAGGGGGTTGGCTACACCTTC. This sequence encodes CASSEEGQGVGYTF.

The chain employs TRBV6-5 and TRBJ2-3; 8 bases are a match to TRBD2. The ends lost 4 bases at V and 3 bases at J; junction bases unmatched: 6. Germline-derived CDR1 and CDR2 are MNHEY and SVGAGI. This CDR3 region has 15 residues. The CDR3: CASSWDGRATDTQYF. The CDR3, as DNA: TGTGCCAGCAGTTGGGACGGGAGGGCGACAGATACGCAGTATTTT.

This clone came up a few times. The chain couples TRBV5-1 to TRBJ1-1; possibly TRBD1 for D (6 bases). The CDR3 consists of 13 residues. The germline CDR1 and CDR2 sequences are SGHRS and YFSETQ. V was pared by 0 bases and J by 7 bases, with 10 bases between. This CDR3 is CASSLDRAVEAFF. DNA for the CDR3: TGCGCCAGCAGCTTGGACAGGGCAGTTGAAGCTTTCTTT.

The rearrangement links TRBV7-8 to TRBJ2-1, with 13 nucleotides matching TRBD2. The J segment lost 3 bases and the V segment lost 5 bases, leaving 19 bases of the junction unmatched. The CDR3 covers 21 residues. Germline-derived CDR1 and CDR2 are SGHVS and FQNEAQ. Here the CDR3 DNA reads TGTGCCAGCAGCCCCCGGGGACAGGGGGAACTAGCGGGAGGGTTCTACAATGAGCAGTTCTTC. As protein: CASSPRGQGELAGGFYNEQFF.

The rearrangement joins TRBV2 to TRBJ2-1, with 9 nucleotides matching TRBD1. The germline V gene encodes CDR1 SNHLY and CDR2 FYNNEI. V was pared by 5 bases and J by 5 bases, with 7 bases of the junction left unmatched. This CDR3 contains 15 residues. The CDR3 DNA reads as TGTGCCAGCAGTAGACCGGGACAGGGACACAATGAGCAGTTCTTC. It yields the protein CASSRPGQGHNEQFF.

Only a few counts were recorded for this clone. The CDR3 DNA follows: TGTGCCAGCAGTTTCCAGGGGCAGGGCACTGAAGCTTTCTTT. The encoded protein is CASSFQGQGTEAFF. V gene TRBV6-5 combines with J gene TRBJ1-1; TRBD1 might be the D (6 bases). The germline V and J ends were trimmed by 4 bases and 4 bases, with 13 bases remaining between them. Germline V gene data show CDR1 as MNHEY and CDR2 as SVGAGI. This CDR3 is 14 amino acids long.

This chain links TRBV5-1 with TRBJ2-6, with TRBD1 as a possible D gene (5 bases). The V end lost 2 bases, the J end lost 0 bases, and 12 bases lay between the germline ends. This CDR3 is 17 amino acids long. Germline V lookup: CDR1 SGHRS, CDR2 YFSETQ. The CDR3 DNA sequence: TGCGCCAGCAGCTTTACGACGACAGCCTCTGGGGCCAACGTCCTGACTTTC. It translates to CASSFTTTASGANVLTF.